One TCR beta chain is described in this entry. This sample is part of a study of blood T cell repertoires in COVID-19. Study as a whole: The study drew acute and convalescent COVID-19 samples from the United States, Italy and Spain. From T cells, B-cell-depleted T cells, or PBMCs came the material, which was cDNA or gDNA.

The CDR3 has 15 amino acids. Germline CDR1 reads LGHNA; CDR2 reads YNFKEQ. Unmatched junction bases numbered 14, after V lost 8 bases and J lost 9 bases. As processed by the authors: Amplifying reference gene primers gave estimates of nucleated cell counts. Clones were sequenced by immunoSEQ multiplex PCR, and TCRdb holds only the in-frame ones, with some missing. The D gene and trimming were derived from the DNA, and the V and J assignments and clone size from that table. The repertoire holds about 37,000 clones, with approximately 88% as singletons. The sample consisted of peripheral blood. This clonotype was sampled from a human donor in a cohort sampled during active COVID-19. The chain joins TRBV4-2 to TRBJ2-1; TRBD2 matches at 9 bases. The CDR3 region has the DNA TGTGCCAGCCCCCGTACGCGGGGGGGCCGATGTGAGCAGTTCTTC. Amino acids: CASPRTRGGRCEQFF.